The clone carrying this T cell receptor beta chain was found once. Primers included in the PCR were 60 Vbeta and 13 Jbeta primers. The assay was immunoSEQ multiplex PCR, and TCRdb's table has in-frame clones only and misses some. The sample records roughly 130,000 clones, 80% being singletons. These data come from a study of cytomegalovirus exposure and HLA in healthy donors. Per the germline V gene, CDR1 is SNHLY and CDR2 is FYNNEI. This CDR3 spans 13 amino acids. Trimming shortened V by 4 bases and J by 2 bases, and 8 bases separated the two germline ends. The sequenced sample was PBMCs. The clonotype was recovered from a man between 35 and 55 years old in good health and CMV-seronegative. This chain links TRBV2 with TRBJ2-5, with D tentatively TRBD2 (6 bases). This chain's CDR3 is CASSGDSQETQYF. The CDR3 DNA sequence: TGTGCCAGCAGTGGGGACTCACAAGAGACCCAGTACTTC.